The clone carrying this TCR beta chain has a handful of counts. Its antigen is unknown. The time point was: newly diagnosed GD, antithyroid drugs for less than 3 months. Researchers made the TCR library from RNA that was extracted from PBMCs. The sample comes from a study of regulatory T cells in long-lasting Graves disease. The CDR3 runs 15 residues. CDR1 is ENHRY and CDR2 is SYGVKD in the germline V gene. The V end lost 2 bases, the J end lost 1 base, and 11 bases lay between the germline ends. General study results and limits: Favoring TRBV28, TRBJ1-2 and TRBJ2-5 was a feature seen in persistent disease.

Arm-PCR of CDR3 regions and iRepertoire HTBI primers were the basis on which TCR beta libraries were built. In TCRdb, the multiplex PCR reads were re-called with MiXCR into one record per CDR3 protein. The data contain roughly 500,000 distinct CDR3 sequences, roughly 12% of them singletons. The same data also contributed to another study, on T cells in Graves' hyperthyroidism and ophthalmopathy. Per that paper: Within blood appeared most thyroid clonotypes that had expanded above 0.001.

This clonotype originated in a man aged 25 to 40 with Graves disease. The sample was peripheral blood mononuclear cells (PBMCs), taken at new diagnosis, from a patient treated with antithyroid drugs. J is TRBJ1-1 and V is TRBV10-3; D unresolved. CDR3 bases: TGTGCCATCAGTGAGGGAGAAGGTGGGAACACTGAAGCTTTCTTT. Its protein product is CAISEGEGGNTEAFF.